This TCR beta chain was sequenced in a study of molecular identifiers for immune sequencing clone quantification listed by TCRdb under 2018. The study in broad terms: For a replicate experiment, RNA from roughly 20,000 or 100,000 naive CD8 T cells was divided into five aliquots, and four of the five aliquots were sequenced. The study was a methods study using CD8 T cells to benchmark molecular-identifier clustering-based TCR repertoire sequencing (MIDCIRS) and TCR RNA copy counting.

Libraries of naive CD8 T cells were built from anywhere between about 19,000 and 1,100,000 sorted cells, with 10%, 30% or 50% of the purified RNA used. Naive CD8 T cells were FACS-sorted as CD8+CD4-CCR7+CD45RA+ on a BD FACSAria II into RLT Plus buffer. To test detection sensitivity, Jurkat RNA equivalent to ten TCR copies was spiked into samples of roughly 17,000-1,000,000 naive CD8 T cells. CD8 T cells were enriched using RosetteSep CD8+ T Cell Enrichment Cocktail and Ficoll-Paque, and the enriched cells then underwent ACK red cell lysis. Overall study results and their limits: When barcode sub-clustering was left out, chimeric consensus sequences inflated TCR diversity, with chimeras reaching as high as 47%. Highly expanded clone sizes could be underestimated because identical TCR molecules may share a barcode. Clones above 20 RNA copies held over 97% of molecules in CMV-specific effector cells but under 1% in naive cells. Spiked-in Jurkat TCR RNA equal to a single cell's worth was reported to be detectable even within one million naive CD8 T cells. Roughly 2.8 recovered TCR RNA copies per cell were obtained by modeling, versus about ten by digital PCR, implying a capture efficiency of about 30%. Spiked-in Jurkat TCR RNA (approximately 10 copies' worth), which is not part of the donor repertoire, was contained in the naive libraries.

This clonotype was recorded many times. Its antigen is currently not known. No per-base quality is available; no much larger clone lies one base away. Preparation of the library involved PCR. These reads were obtained on an Illumina HiSeq 4000. Bulk TCR libraries were generated as previously described, with the TCR primers listed in Table S5 used. The Qiagen AllPrep DNA/RNA kit was used to purify total RNA. Before analysis, reads from multiple sequencing runs of one library were combined. The source study handled its data this way. Reads were retained only if the reads had an exact TCR constant sequence, and the retained reads were trimmed to 150 nt and grouped according to their 12-nt molecular barcodes. Reads inside each barcode group were sub-clustered using a 15% Levenshtein threshold, and a quality-weighted consensus sequence was constructed for each RNA molecule. Non-functional sequences were discarded, and so were lower-count sequences lying one edit away from another sequence. Based on fitting two negative binomial distributions, any barcode sub-cluster with under 20% of the maximum read count was discarded. TCRdb trimmed the raw reads at Q25, called clones with MiXCR and kept productive beta chains. Each entry is one CDR3 protein sequence, shown with its most common DNA and genes. These V and J calls rely on TCRdb rather than the paper's analysis. The table for this sample lists about 640,000 distinct CDR3 sequences; roughly 21% of them were counted only once. The top ten hold roughly 0.9% of the sample.

This receptor was identified in a human donor in good health. Some libraries in this study had Jurkat cell RNA spiked in. The sequencing input was naive CD8+ T cells from blood, with Jurkat cell RNA spiked in. The meaning of the sample's cell subset or site label: FACS-sorted CD8+CD4-CCR7+CD45RA+ naive T cells.

In nucleotides, the sequence is TGCAGTGCTAGAGATGTCGGGGAGAGGAGCACAACAGATACGCAGTATTTT. Translation gives CSARDVGERSTTDTQYF. The chain couples TRBV20-1 to TRBJ2-3; the D gene is perhaps TRBD2, on 5 matching bases. Including the terminal cysteine and phenylalanine, the CDR3 comprises 17 residues. CDR3 DNA is the only sequence kept; it has 51 bases, read in frame from the first base. The junction shows trimming of 0 bases on V and 3 bases on J, plus 19 bases between the germline ends. The germline V gene (reference sequence) supplies CDR1 DFQATT and CDR2 SNEGSKA.